A single sample gave rise to the 14 T cell receptor beta chains below, sequenced in a study of shared clonotypes between healthy human individuals. TCRdb keeps only in-frame clones here, not all; method: immunoSEQ multiplex PCR. The data show around 2,000,000 clones, around 96% seen once. Terminally differentiated effector memory CD45RA+ cells were excluded from the naive CD8 cells, which were CD45RO-negative and positively selected for CCR7. Specimen: naive CD8+ T cells sorted from blood. All receptors come from a man aged 18 to 35 in good health.

The chain is built from TRBV6-5 and TRBJ2-7, with D hard to call. Germline V CDR1 and CDR2: MNHEY, SVGAGI. V gave up 7 bases and J gave up 0 bases, with 4 bases separating them. This CDR3 region has 11 residues. CDR3: CASKSSYEQYF. In DNA, the CDR3 is TGTGCCAGCAAAAGCTCCTACGAGCAGTACTTC.

With respect to this clone: The sample carries other DNA sequences with the same CDR3. V is TRBV11-2 and J is TRBJ2-7; a possible D gene is TRBD2 (6 bases). The CDR3 consists of 14 residues. From germline, CDR1 is SGHAT and CDR2 FQNNGV. V was cut by 1 base and J by 5 bases, with 12 bases left in between. DNA for the CDR3: TGTGCCAGCAGCTTAGTGGGAGGTAGCAACGAGCAGTACTTC. Amino acids: CASSLVGGSNEQYF.

The chain links TRBV1 to TRBJ2-3; the table's D call of TRBD2 was not tested on the DNA. TRBV1 constitutes a pseudogene. The CDR3 covers 15 residues. The CDR3 nucleotides are TGCACCAGCAGCCAAGAGGGGGGACGCACAGATACGCAGTATTTT. This sequence encodes CTSSQEGGRTDTQYF.

The chain couples TRBV11-2 to TRBJ2-7, with a tentative D call TRBD1 (6 bases). The germline CDR1 and CDR2 sequences are SGHAT and FQNNGV. V gave up 0 bases and J gave up 2 bases, with 11 bases separating them. The CDR3 sequence is 15 residues long. Here the CDR3 reads CASSLDYGQPYEQYF. CDR3 DNA sequence: TGTGCCAGCAGCTTAGACTACGGACAGCCCTACGAGCAGTACTTC.

The chain has TRBV18 and TRBJ2-7; TRBD1 might be the D (6 bases). Germline-derived CDR1 and CDR2 are KGHSH and LQKENI. The CDR3 has 14 residues. V dropped 5 bases and J dropped 3 bases, with 14 bases sitting between them. DNA for the CDR3: TGTGCCAGCTCAGGGACACCCCCCGACTACGAGCAGTACTTC. Translating it yields CASSGTPPDYEQYF.

In nucleotides, the CDR3 is TGTGCCTGGAGTTCCCCGGGGCGGGAGGTACCCTACAATGAGCAGTTCTTC. Protein product: CAWSSPGREVPYNEQFF. This rearrangement joins TRBV30 to TRBJ2-1, with 8 positions matching TRBD2. This CDR3 is built from 17 residues. With V trimmed by 2 bases and J by 2 bases, 11 bases remained unmatched. Germline-derived CDR1 and CDR2 are GTSNPN and SVGIG (reference sequence).

The chain recombines TRBV25-1 with TRBJ1-6; D gene uncertain. V lost 4 bases and J 5 bases, leaving 15 bases between the germline ends. This CDR3 has 16 residues. Germline values: CDR1 MGHDK, CDR2 SYGVNS. The CDR3 region is CASSARDMADNSPLHF. In nucleotides, the CDR3 is TGTGCCAGCAGTGCAAGAGACATGGCGGATAATTCACCCCTCCACTTT.

The V and J genes are TRBV11-2 and TRBJ2-5; D is ambiguous. The CDR3 totals 15 residues. V was cut by 5 bases and J by 5 bases, with 18 bases left in between. CDR1 and CDR2 from the germline V gene are SGHAT and FQNNGV. Written as DNA, the CDR3 is TGTGCCAGCAGCCGAGAGTGGAGTTCACTGGAGACCCAGTACTTC. This sequence encodes CASSREWSSLETQYF.

The CDR3, as DNA: TGTGCCAGCAGCTATTTACCAGCGTCCGGGGAGCTGTTTTTT. This gives the protein CASSYLPASGELFF. The chain links TRBV7-2 to TRBJ2-2; D not certain. This CDR3 is built from 14 residues. CDR1 and CDR2 (germline): SGHTA, FQGNSA. The V end was cut by 4 bases, the J end by 6 bases, with 12 bases between.

The V gene is TRBV30, the J gene TRBJ1-1, with 9 bases identical to TRBD1. V dropped 1 base and J dropped 5; count of bases not matched to a gene: 5. The CDR3 runs to 14 residues. Germline CDR1 reads GTSNPN; CDR2 reads SVGIG (reference sequence). The CDR3 sequence: CAWSGGQGWTEAFF. In DNA, the CDR3 is TGTGCCTGGAGTGGGGGACAGGGTTGGACTGAAGCTTTCTTT. Full variable domain (outside the CDR3, taken from reference TRBV30 and TRBJ1-1): SQTIHQWPATLVQPVGSPLSLECTVEGTSNPNLYWYRQAAGRGLQLLFYSVGIGQISSEVPQNLSASRPQDRQFILSSKKLLLSDSGFYLCAWSGGQGWTEAFFGQGTRLTVV.

The chain couples TRBV5-6 to TRBJ2-7, with D perhaps matching TRBD1 (5 bases). The germline V and J ends were trimmed by 0 bases and 3 bases, with 10 bases remaining between them. Germline V lookup: CDR1 SGHDT, CDR2 YYEEEE. The CDR3 length is 14 residues. CDR3 region: CASSLAFDSYEQYF. CDR3 nucleotides: TGTGCCAGCAGCTTGGCCTTTGACAGCTACGAGCAGTACTTC.

The gene calls are TRBV28 and TRBJ1-2, with 7 bases matching TRBD1. The germline V gene has CDR1 MDHEN and CDR2 SYDVKM. V lost 5 bases and J lost 0; bases outside the gene matches: 6. This CDR3 has 15 residues. CDR3 nucleotides: TGTGCCAGCAGTCCCCGGGACAGCGCTAACTATGGCTACACCTTC. As protein: CASSPRDSANYGYTF.

A note on this clone: Other DNA sequences in this sample translate to the same CDR3. The V and J genes are TRBV6-5 and TRBJ2-7, with 14 bases fitting TRBD2. This CDR3 spans 15 amino acids. The V gene end was trimmed by 0 bases and the J gene end by 5 bases; junction bases not matched to a gene: 0. Germline values: CDR1 MNHEY, CDR2 SVGAGI. The CDR3 loop reads CASSYSGLAGDEQYF. The CDR3 DNA is TGTGCCAGCAGTTACTCGGGACTAGCGGGAGACGAGCAGTACTTC.

The CDR3 is CASSQDFPLAGNYEQYF. DNA of the CDR3: TGCGCCAGCAGCCAAGACTTCCCGCTAGCGGGAAACTACGAGCAGTACTTC. The V and J genes are TRBV4-3 and TRBJ2-7, with TRBD2 identical over 9 bases. This CDR3 region has 17 residues. The junction had 9 bases not matched to a gene; V was cut back by 0 bases and J by 3 bases. Germline CDR1 reads LGHNA; CDR2 reads YSLEER.